This T cell receptor beta chain was recorded in a study of blood T cell repertoires in COVID-19. Turning to the study itself: Spain, Italy and the United States supplied samples that represented acute and convalescent COVID-19. Sources were T cells, B-cell-depleted T cells, or PBMCs; the material itself was cDNA or gDNA.

V shed 2 bases and J shed 4 bases, with 13 bases lying between them. The germline gives CDR1 SGHAT, CDR2 FQNNGV. The CDR3 totals 15 residues. Under the authors' procedure: Reference gene primer amplification gave nucleated cell count estimates. TCRdb's copy holds only in-frame clones and misses some; the assay was immunoSEQ multiplex PCR. The DNA gave D and trimming, while V, J and clone size come from that table. The sample lists more than 250,000 clones, 85% to 90% occurring once. The sequenced sample consisted of PBMCs or T cells enriched from blood (not recorded which). V and J are TRBV11-2 and TRBJ2-3; D possibly corresponds to TRBD2 (6 bases). The source of this sequence is a woman aged 18-29 years who had recovered from COVID-19. The CDR3 coding sequence is TGTGCCAGCAGCTTATTCGGGGGTGGTCCAGATACGCAGTATTTT. It translates to CASSLFGGGPDTQYF. Full variable domain (missing parts from reference TRBV11-2 and TRBJ2-3): EAGVAQSPRYKIIEKRQSVAFWCNPISGHATLYWYQQILGQGPKLLIQFQNNGVVDDSQLPKDRFSAERLKGVDSTLKIQPAKLEDSAVYLCASSLFGGGPDTQYFGPGTRLTVL.